Presented here are 5 T cell receptor beta chains from one specimen sequenced in a study of T cell changes during pregnancy in multiple sclerosis. Assay: immunoSEQ multiplex PCR; the TCRdb copy retains only in-frame clones and omits some. The sample has 60,000 to 75,000 clones; about nine tenths are singletons. The sequences come from peripheral blood, collected in the third trimester of pregnancy. The receptors were sampled from a female donor with multiple sclerosis, enrolled in a pregnancy study.

The V call is TRBV13, the J call TRBJ2-3; 16 bases match TRBD2. The CDR3 length is 22 residues. V shed 5 bases, J shed 4 bases, and the junction held 21 bases outside the gene matches. Germline CDR1 PRHDT, CDR2 FYEKMQ (reference sequence). CDR3 protein: CASSLFDDSTGLAGGHPDTQYF. The CDR3 coding sequence is TGTGCCAGCAGCCTCTTTGACGATTCTACGGGACTAGCGGGGGGGCATCCAGATACGCAGTATTTT.

V is TRBV30 and J is TRBJ1-4; no reliable D call. The germline CDR1 and CDR2 sequences are GTSNPN and SVGIG (reference sequence). The CDR3 consists of 15 residues. The CDR3, as DNA: TGTGTCGATACCGAAGCGGGTCTAAAGGATGAAAAACTGTTTTTT. It codes for CVDTEAGLKDEKLFF.

The CDR3 is CASSLNADSTQYF. For the CDR3, the DNA is TGCGCCAGCAGCTTGAACGCGGACAGTACGCAGTATTTT. The J gene is TRBJ2-3, the V gene TRBV5-1; D possibly corresponds to TRBD1 (6 bases). Per the germline V gene, CDR1 is SGHRS and CDR2 is YFSETQ. The V end was cut by 1 base, the J end by 8 bases, with 11 bases between. CDR3 length: 13 amino acids.

This chain links TRBV9 with TRBJ1-1; 7 bases match TRBD1. V dropped 4 bases and J dropped 3; count of bases not matched to a gene: 9. Germline CDR1 and CDR2: SGDLS and YYNGEE. The CDR3 is made up of 15 amino acids. This chain's CDR3 is CASSPQGTAHTEAFF. In DNA, the CDR3 is TGTGCCAGCAGCCCTCAAGGGACAGCCCACACTGAAGCTTTCTTT.

CDR3 DNA sequence: TGTGCGGTCGGGGGACGGTCTAGCAATCAGCCCCAGCATTTT. Its protein is CAVGGRSSNQPQHF. This chain uses TRBV30 with TRBJ1-5; perhaps TRBD1 as D (5 bases). Germline lookup yields CDR1 GTSNPN and CDR2 SVGIG (reference sequence). The CDR3 has 14 residues. Full variable domain (rest looked up from reference TRBV30 and TRBJ1-5): SQTIHQWPATLVQPVGSPLSLECTVEGTSNPNLYWYRQAAGRGLQLLFYSVGIGQISSEVPQNLSASRPQDRQFILSSKKLLLSDSGFYLCAVGGRSSNQPQHFGDGTRLSIL.